This entry lists 2 T cell receptor beta chains sequenced from one sample in a study of early stage breast cancer tumors. Generated by immunoSEQ multiplex PCR, the TCRdb table keeps only in-frame clones and is missing some. The sample has around 30,000 clones, more than 65% seen once. Sequencing was done on a sample of breast tumor tissue. Receptors originate from a person aged 25 to 40 with breast cancer.

The chain is built from TRBV30 and TRBJ1-6, with 10 bases lining up with TRBD1. Germline CDR1 and CDR2: GTSNPN and SVGIG (reference sequence). V lost 3 bases, J lost 10 bases, and 3 bases stayed unmatched. The CDR3 length is 13 residues. The DNA of the CDR3 is TGTGCCTGGAGGGGACAGGGGTACTCACCCCTCCACTTT. It codes for CAWRGQGYSPLHF. The variable domain in full, with the rest retrieved from reference TRBV30 and TRBJ1-6, is SQTIHQWPATLVQPVGSPLSLECTVEGTSNPNLYWYRQAAGRGLQLLFYSVGIGQISSEVPQNLSASRPQDRQFILSSKKLLLSDSGFYLCAWRGQGYSPLHFGNGTRLTVT.

The chain employs TRBV5-1 and TRBJ2-7; no firm D call. CDR3 length: 14 residues. Germline CDR1 and CDR2: SGHRS and YFSETQ. The germline V and J ends were trimmed by 4 bases and 2 bases, with 13 bases remaining between them. The CDR3 is CASSPAVGTYEQYF. In nucleotides, the CDR3 is TGCGCCAGCAGCCCCGCCGTGGGTACCTACGAGCAGTACTTC. Filled out from reference TRBV5-1 and TRBJ2-7, the complete variable domain reads KAGVTQTPRYLIKTRGQQVTLSCSPISGHRSVSWYQQTPGQGLQFLFEYFSETQRNKGNFPGRFSGRQFSNSRSEMNVSTLELGDSALYLCASSPAVGTYEQYFGPGTRLTVT.